Listed here are 3 T cell receptor beta chains from one sample, sequenced in a study of T cell responses to AZD1222 COVID-19 vaccine. Repertoires were generated with immunoSEQ multiplex PCR, while TCRdb's copy carries only in-frame clones and drops some. The sample lists about 110,000 clones, around 83% seen once, with approximately 3.3% in the top ten. The input for sequencing was peripheral blood, taken on day 0 of AZD1222 vaccination. These receptor sequences come from an adult in good health.

V gene TRBV7-2 combines with J gene TRBJ1-4; D might be TRBD1 (5 bases). V lost 2 bases and J lost 7, with 17 bases in between. From germline, CDR1 is SGHTA and CDR2 FQGNSA. This CDR3 has 16 residues. CDR3 residues: CASSLIGGGSREKLFF. The DNA for the CDR3 is TGTGCCAGCAGCTTAATCGGGGGGGGAAGCCGTGAAAAACTGTTTTTT.

A note on this clone: Other DNA sequences within the sample encode an identical CDR3. The J gene is TRBJ2-7, the V gene TRBV7-2, with D unclear. This CDR3 comprises 12 residues. CDR1 SGHTA and CDR2 FQGNSA come from the germline V gene. The V gene lost 1 base and the J gene lost 3 bases, with 4 bases spanning the gap. In DNA, the CDR3 is TGTGCCAGCAGCTTAGGCAGCTACGAGCAGTACTTC. As protein: CASSLGSYEQYF.

V gene TRBV5-1 combines with J gene TRBJ2-5; TRBD1 matches at 9 bases. CDR3 length: 13 amino acids. Germline V gives CDR1 SGHRS, CDR2 YFSETQ. Trimming cost V 0 bases and J 13 bases; bases outside gene matches: 7. The CDR3 DNA is TGCGCCAGCAGCTTGGGGACAGGGGACTATTGGTACTTC. It yields the protein CASSLGTGDYWYF. The complete variable domain, with remaining parts taken from reference TRBV5-1 and TRBJ2-5, reads KAGVTQTPRYLIKTRGQQVTLSCSPISGHRSVSWYQQTPGQGLQFLFEYFSETQRNKGNFPGRFSGRQFSNSRSEMNVSTLELGDSALYLCASSLGTGDYWYFGPGTRLLVL.